A single sample gave rise to the 5 T cell receptor beta chains below, sequenced in a study of blood T cell repertoires in COVID-19. Libraries were prepared by immunoSEQ multiplex PCR; TCRdb keeps only in-frame clonotypes and omits some of them. The data show under 200,000 clones, about 86% seen once. Source material: peripheral blood. The receptors come from a woman aged 65 to 85 with acute or convalescent COVID-19.

This rearrangement joins TRBV11-2 to TRBJ2-7, with 10 nucleotides matching TRBD2. CDR1 and CDR2 from the germline V gene are SGHAT and FQNNGV. V dropped 6 bases and J dropped 1; count of bases not matched to a gene: 9. CDR3 length: 16 residues. The CDR3 loop reads CASRSLAGLRSYEQYF. The CDR3 bases are TGTGCCAGCAGGTCACTAGCGGGGCTCCGATCCTACGAGCAGTACTTC.

V gene TRBV9 combines with J gene TRBJ2-5; 9 bases fit TRBD2. The trim removed 4 bases at V and 5 bases at J, leaving 9 bases unmatched. The CDR3 contains 15 residues. Germline-derived CDR1 and CDR2 are SGDLS and YYNGEE. CDR3 residues: CASSSQAGGVETQYF. As DNA, the CDR3 is TGTGCCAGCAGCTCCCAAGCGGGGGGCGTGGAGACCCAGTACTTC.

The rearrangement joins TRBV24-1 to TRBJ2-3, with D perhaps matching TRBD2 (5 bases). Trimming pared 3 bases from V and 0 bases from J, leaving 9 bases between. Germline V gives CDR1 KGHDR, CDR2 SFDVKD. The CDR3 spans 15 residues. For the CDR3, the DNA is TGTGCCACCAGTGATCCACGGACTAGCACAGATACGCAGTATTTT. Protein: CATSDPRTSTDTQYF.

The chain employs TRBV5-8 and TRBJ2-5, with 7 nucleotides matching TRBD2. Trimming at V came to 4 bases and at J to 4 bases, leaving 13 bases not matched to a gene. In germline, CDR1 is SGHTS, CDR2 YDEGEE. The CDR3 has 16 amino acids. CDR3 sequence reads: CASSPYRTGGAETQYF. CDR3 sequence (DNA): TGTGCCAGCAGCCCCTATCGGACGGGGGGTGCAGAGACCCAGTACTTC.

The J gene is TRBJ2-1, the V gene TRBV10-1, with a possible D match to TRBD1 (5 bases). The CDR3 runs to 16 residues. In germline, CDR1 is WNHNN, CDR2 SYGVQD (reference sequence). Trimming shortened V by 2 bases and J by 0 bases, and 11 bases separated the two germline ends. CDR3 loop: CASSETRASSYNEQFF. CDR3 nucleotide sequence: TGCGCCAGCAGTGAGACCAGGGCCTCCTCCTACAATGAGCAGTTCTTC.